This TCR beta chain comes out of a study of naive and memory T cell subsets (dated 2017 in TCRdb). Some background on the complete study: According to the figure summarizing the samples, there were around 10 blood donors, 7 tuberculin skin test biopsies and 3 saline control biopsies. Skin biopsies were collected from tuberculin skin test sites or from saline-injected control sites and were processed for RNA extraction as previously described. PCR2 was typically a SYBR Green qPCR stopped at a set threshold; low-input samples could instead use end-point PCR (approximately 6 cycles). Study-wide findings and limitations: The larger number of TCRs found at tuberculin skin test sites was interpreted as T cell infiltration of a delayed type IV hypersensitivity reaction. TCR sequences were reportedly recovered from both skin biopsy types, with far more TCRs at tuberculin skin test sites. The potential sensitivity of the RNA-based method to TCR transcript changes with T cell activation and differentiation was acknowledged. Details of skin biopsy collection and RNA processing were not given in the paper but were referenced to earlier studies.

To prepare the library, UMI-ligation and nested PCR was applied. The ligated cDNA was amplified in four rounds of PCR with nested alpha and beta constant region primers together with the SP2 primer. TCR RNA was reverse transcribed with SuperScript IV using alpha and beta constant region primers for the blood and skin samples. An oligonucleotide carrying the Illumina SP2 primer and a UMI was ligated to the 3' end of the cDNA by means of T4 RNA ligase 1. The 12-nucleotide UMI consisted of two random hexamers with an eight-base spacer between the hexamers to prevent hairpin formation. From the second PCR onward, TCR alpha and beta chain libraries were processed separately and dual indexed for multiplexing. After pooling, the indexed libraries were analyzed by capillary electrophoresis and sequenced on either an Illumina MiSeq or NextSeq. Libraries were spiked with PhiX DNA at about 5-7.5% so that base diversity was increased and cluster recognition was improved. As for the original processing: Demultiplexor took UMIs from read 2, joined the UMIs to the TCR sequence from read 1, and separated reads according to sample indices. Decombinator identified V and J genes and V-J junctions, assigning each TCR a five-part identifier including V and J deletions. UMIs were used by Collapsinator to correct sequencing errors and PCR amplification heterogeneity, so that a UMI-based abundance was obtained for each TCR. CDR3Translator turned identifiers into nucleotide sequence, translated the nucleotide sequence into amino acids, and pulled out CDR3 regions based on terminal motifs. After normalization to the amount of input RNA, error-corrected alpha and beta TCR counts from blood and skin were compared. In-frame beta chains were kept once TCRdb had trimmed the public reads at Q25 with fastp and called clones with MiXCR. Each CDR3 protein appears once, grouped with its most common genes and DNA. In this record, the V and J calls reflect TCRdb's handling and not the investigators' own analysis. Present in this sample are tens of thousands of distinct CDR3 sequences, 5.5% to 7.5% of which were seen just once. The ten largest clones capture 6.2% of the sample.

V is pruned by 5 bases and J by 3 bases, leaving 7 bases of the junction without a gene match. CDR1 MNHEY and CDR2 SMNVEV were looked up in the germline V gene (reference sequence). Including cysteine and phenylalanine, the CDR3 has 15 amino acids. Here the CDR3 DNA is all that survives: 45 bases in frame from base 1. The sample's treatment or condition, from its label and the paper: skin biopsy from PPD injection site in Mantoux-positive individual. Using 3' ligation of a UMI-containing oligonucleotide to TCR cDNA, the study laid out a robust and sensitive protocol to amplify, sequence and analyze TCRs. Tuberculin skin test biopsies came from sites injected with PPD in individuals with a positive Mantoux test. Total RNA was used without cell sorting and was treated with RQ1 DNase before reverse transcription, with a target input of 1 to 1000 ng. Skin biopsy and whole blood libraries were made to test pipeline robustness in samples where T cells form a minority population.

This clonotype showed up just a few times. What this receptor recognizes is not known. The input lacks base qualities; no much larger clone sits a single base away. This specimen was skin, taken from a tuberculin skin test site. This sequence originates from an adult in good health. This sequence uses TRBV27 and TRBJ1-2, and 9 junctional nucleotides match TRBD1. The bases read TGTGCCAGCAGTCAAGGGACAGGGTATGACTATGGCTACACCTTC. Its protein product is CASSQGTGYDYGYTF.